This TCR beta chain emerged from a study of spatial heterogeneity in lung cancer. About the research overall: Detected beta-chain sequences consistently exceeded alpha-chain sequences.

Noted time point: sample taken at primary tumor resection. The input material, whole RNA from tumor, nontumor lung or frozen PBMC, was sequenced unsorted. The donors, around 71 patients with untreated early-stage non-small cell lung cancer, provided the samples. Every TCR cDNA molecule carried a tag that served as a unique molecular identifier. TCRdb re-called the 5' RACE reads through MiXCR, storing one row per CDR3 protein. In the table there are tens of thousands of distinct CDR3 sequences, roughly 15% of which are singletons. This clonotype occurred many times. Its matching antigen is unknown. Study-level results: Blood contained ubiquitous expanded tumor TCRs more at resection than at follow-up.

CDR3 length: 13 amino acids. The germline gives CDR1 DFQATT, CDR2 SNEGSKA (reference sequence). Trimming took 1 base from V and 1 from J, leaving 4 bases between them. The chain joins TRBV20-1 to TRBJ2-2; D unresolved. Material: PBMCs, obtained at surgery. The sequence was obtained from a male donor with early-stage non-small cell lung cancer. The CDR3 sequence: CSARGQNTGELFF. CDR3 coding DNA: TGCAGTGCTAGAGGACAGAACACCGGGGAGCTGTTTTTT.